The clone carrying this T cell receptor beta chain has just a few counts. One entry per CDR3 protein, called by TCRdb with MiXCR from the 5' RACE reads. The sample consists of just over 350,000 distinct CDR3 sequences, 20% to 25% of them appearing once. This record belongs to a study of CD8 T cells in ankylosing spondylitis. After removal of 0 bases from V and 0 bases from J, the junction contained 4 bases not matched to a gene. The CDR3 loop spans 16 amino acids. Germline assignment: CDR1 LGHDT and CDR2 YNNKEL (reference sequence). The gene calls are TRBV3-1 and TRBJ1-1; 7 bases line up with TRBD1. The TCR comes from a male donor with ankylosing spondylitis or in good health (not recorded which). The sample consisted of blood, either unsorted or a sorted T cell fraction (not recorded which). The CDR3 sequence: CASSQDRGRMNTEAFF. CDR3 bases: TGTGCCAGCAGCCAAGACAGGGGGAGGATGAACACTGAAGCTTTCTTT.